The clone carrying this TCR beta chain was picked up a small number of times. Seattle-derived patients entered the study during active infection and were followed longitudinally. The CDR3 totals 16 residues. Germline V gene lookup returns CDR1 MGHRA and CDR2 YSYEKL. V dropped 1 base and J dropped 2; count of bases not matched to a gene: 5. This sample is part of a study of blood T cell repertoires in COVID-19. Study-level background: The United States, Italy and Spain were the sources of the acute and convalescent COVID-19 samples. From T cells, B-cell-depleted T cells, or PBMCs came the material, which was cDNA or gDNA.

Methods used by the authors: Amplifying reference gene primers gave estimates of nucleated cell counts. Profiled with immunoSEQ multiplex PCR; TCRdb holds only in-frame clones, not every one. The V and J calls and the clone size are those of that table, but D and trimming were determined from the DNA. The data contain approximately 63,000 clones, approximately 92% of them singletons. Sequencing was done on a sample of peripheral blood. This TCR was recovered from a woman aged 55-69 years with COVID-19, enrolled during active disease. V usage is TRBV4-1 and J usage is TRBJ1-5, with 7 bases that match TRBD1. The CDR3 here is CASSQGQGYGNQPQHF. CDR3 nucleotide sequence: TGCGCCAGCAGCCAAGGACAGGGTTATGGCAATCAGCCCCAGCATTTT.